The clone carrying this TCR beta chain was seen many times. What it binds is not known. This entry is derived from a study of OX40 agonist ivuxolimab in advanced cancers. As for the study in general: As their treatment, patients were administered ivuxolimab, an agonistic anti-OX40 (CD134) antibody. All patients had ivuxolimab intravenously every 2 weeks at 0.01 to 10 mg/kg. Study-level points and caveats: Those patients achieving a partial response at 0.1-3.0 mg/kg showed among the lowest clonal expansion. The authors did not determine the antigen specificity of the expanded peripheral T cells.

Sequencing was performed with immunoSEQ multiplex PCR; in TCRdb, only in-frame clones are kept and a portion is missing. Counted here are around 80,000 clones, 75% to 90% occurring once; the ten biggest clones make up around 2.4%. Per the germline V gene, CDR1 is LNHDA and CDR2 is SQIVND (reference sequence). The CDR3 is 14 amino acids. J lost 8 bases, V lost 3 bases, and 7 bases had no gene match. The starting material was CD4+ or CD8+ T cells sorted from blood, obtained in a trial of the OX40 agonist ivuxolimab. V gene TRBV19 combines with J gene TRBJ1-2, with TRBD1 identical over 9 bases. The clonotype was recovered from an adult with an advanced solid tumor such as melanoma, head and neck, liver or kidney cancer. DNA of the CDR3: TGTGCCAGTAGTATTCCCGGGACAGGGAGGGGCTACACCTTC. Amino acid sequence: CASSIPGTGRGYTF. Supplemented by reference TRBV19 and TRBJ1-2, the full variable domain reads DGGITQSPKYLFRKEGQNVTLSCEQNLNHDAMYWYRQDPGQGLRLIYYSQIVNDFQKGDIAEGYSVSREKKESFPLTVTSAQKNPTAFYLCASSIPGTGRGYTFGSGTRLTVV.